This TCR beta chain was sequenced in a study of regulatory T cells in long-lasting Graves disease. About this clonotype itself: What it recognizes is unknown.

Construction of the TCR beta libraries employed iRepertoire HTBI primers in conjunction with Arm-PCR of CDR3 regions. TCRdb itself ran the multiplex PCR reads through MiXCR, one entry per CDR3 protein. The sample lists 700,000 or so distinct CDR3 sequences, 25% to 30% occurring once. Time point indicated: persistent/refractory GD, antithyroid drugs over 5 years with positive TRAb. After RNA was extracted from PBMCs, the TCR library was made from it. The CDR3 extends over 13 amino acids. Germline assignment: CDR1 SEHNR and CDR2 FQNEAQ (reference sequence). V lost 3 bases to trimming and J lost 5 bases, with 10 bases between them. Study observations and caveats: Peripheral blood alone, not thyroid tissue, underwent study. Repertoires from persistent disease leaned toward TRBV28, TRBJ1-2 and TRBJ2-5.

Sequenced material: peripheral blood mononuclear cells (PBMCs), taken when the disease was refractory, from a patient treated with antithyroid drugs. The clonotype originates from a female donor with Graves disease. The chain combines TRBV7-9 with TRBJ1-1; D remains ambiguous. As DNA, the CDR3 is TGTGCCAGCAGCTTCGAGGCGGAGACTGAAGCTTTCTTT. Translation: CASSFEAETEAFF.